The 24 T cell receptor beta chains given below trace back to one sample, sequenced in a study of molecular identifiers for immune sequencing clone quantification. TCRdb re-called the PCR reads with MiXCR, one entry per CDR3 protein. The data hold just under 650,000 distinct CDR3 sequences, with just under 20% observed a single time. Sequenced material: naive CD8+ T cells from blood, with Jurkat cell RNA spiked in. Specified subset: FACS-sorted CD8+CD4-CCR7+CD45RA+ naive T cells. Source of these receptors: a human donor in good health. Some libraries in this study had Jurkat cell RNA spiked in.

This clonotype showed up many times. The chain uses TRBV4-3 and TRBJ2-7, with a tentative D call TRBD2 (6 bases). Trimming left V 0 bases short and J 4 bases short, with 22 bases between. The CDR3 sequence is 18 residues long. Per the germline V gene, CDR1 is LGHNA and CDR2 is YSLEER. CDR3 sequence: CASSQDPSTLLRGYEQYF. CDR3 DNA sequence: TGCGCCAGCAGCCAAGATCCTAGCACTCTTCTACGGGGGTACGAGCAGTACTTC.

In regard to this clonotype: A much larger clone lies one base from this, so it may be a read error. This chain connects TRBV7-6 to TRBJ1-1; D is uncertain. Trimming pared 5 bases from V and 8 bases from J, leaving 12 bases between. Per germline, CDR1 SGHVS and CDR2 FNYEAQ. The CDR3 spans 12 residues. Here the CDR3 reads CASSTLIPEAFF. The CDR3 DNA follows: TGTGCCAGCAGCACACTCATTCCAGAAGCTTTCTTT.

This clonotype has a handful of counts. V usage is TRBV11-3 and J usage is TRBJ2-1, with D possibly being TRBD1 or TRBD2 (5 bases each). The germline V gene encodes CDR1 SGHNT and CDR2 YENEEA. The V gene lost 5 bases and the J gene lost 4 bases, with 12 bases spanning the gap. The CDR3 has 14 residues. CDR3 sequence (DNA): TGTGCCAGCAGCCCAAGGGACGGGTACAATGAGCAGTTCTTC. This sequence encodes CASSPRDGYNEQFF.

This clonotype came up many times. The rearrangement links TRBV7-9 to TRBJ2-7; 9 bases line up with TRBD1. This CDR3 has 15 amino acids. Trimming took 3 bases from V and 3 from J; bases not matched to a gene: 6. The germline V gene has CDR1 SEHNR and CDR2 FQNEAQ (reference sequence). DNA of the CDR3: TGTGCCAGCAGCTTGGTAGGGACAGGGAGCTACGAGCAGTACTTC. This gives the protein CASSLVGTGSYEQYF.

Regarding this clonotype: The junction and the germline gene differ at one end; a read error may be behind it. V gene TRBV10-2 combines with J gene TRBJ2-7; TRBD2 matches at 9 bases. There are 16 residues in the CDR3. The V gene's germline CDR1 is WSHSY and CDR2 SAAADI. This chain's CDR3 is CAGSVPREGGSDEQYF. The CDR3 DNA sequence: TGCGCCGGCAGTGTTCCGCGGGAGGGTGGATCGGACGAGCAGTACTTC.

V gene TRBV14 combines with J gene TRBJ2-7; no firm D call. This CDR3 region has 14 residues. Germline assignment: CDR1 SGHDN and CDR2 FVKESK. V lost 0 bases to trimming and J lost 5 bases, with 11 bases between them. This CDR3 is CASSQEGRFNEQYF. The CDR3 DNA sequence: TGTGCCAGCAGCCAAGAAGGGCGCTTCAACGAGCAGTACTTC. Full variable domain (remainder filled in from reference TRBV14 and TRBJ2-7): EAGVTQFPSHSVIEKGQTVTLRCDPISGHDNLYWYRRVMGKEIKFLLHFVKESKQDESGMPNNRFLAERTGGTYSTLKVQPAELEDSGVYFCASSQEGRFNEQYFGPGTRLTVT.

This clonotype showed up many times. The chain joins TRBV2 to TRBJ1-5; D call uncertain. Trimming removed 1 base at V and 4 bases at J, with 5 bases between. CDR1 is SNHLY, CDR2 FYNNEI, per germline. The CDR3 spans 13 residues. CDR3 in amino acids: CASSEGGNQPQHF. In DNA form, the CDR3 reads TGTGCCAGCAGTGAAGGCGGGAATCAGCCCCAGCATTTT.

Ten or more counts support this clonotype. The V call is TRBV11-2, the J call TRBJ2-3; 12 nucleotides match TRBD2. The J segment lost 4 bases and the V segment lost 4 bases, leaving 9 bases of the junction unmatched. CDR3 size: 17 residues. The germline gives CDR1 SGHAT, CDR2 FQNNGV. Written as DNA, the CDR3 is TGTGCCAGCAGCTCCACCCGACTAGCGGGGGATGCAGATACGCAGTATTTT. Its protein is CASSSTRLAGDADTQYF.

The chain links TRBV11-2 to TRBJ2-7; D gene unclear. Deletions cut 7 bases from V and 2 bases from J, with 18 bases between. Germline CDR1 reads SGHAT; CDR2 reads FQNNGV. The CDR3 is 15 amino acids. CDR3 sequence reads: CASNSAAGLPYEQYF. CDR3 nucleotide sequence: TGTGCCAGCAACTCAGCCGCCGGGTTACCCTACGAGCAGTACTTC.

This clonotype was seen many times. V usage is TRBV4-3 and J usage is TRBJ2-2; either TRBD1 or TRBD2 may fit D (6 bases each). The germline gives CDR1 LGHNA, CDR2 YSLEER. This CDR3 is built from 17 residues. V was shortened by 4 bases and J by 4 bases, with 19 bases between the two germline ends. The CDR3 DNA reads as TGCGCCAGCAGCCCGCGAGGGGGGAAGGGTGTCACCGGGGAGCTGTTTTTT. Protein: CASSPRGGKGVTGELFF.

Regarding this clonotype: Germline is not matched at one junction end, which may reflect a read error. This chain uses TRBV27 with TRBJ1-3; D might be TRBD1 (6 bases). CDR3 length: 17 amino acids. Looked up from germline, CDR1 is MNHEY and CDR2 is SMNVEV (reference sequence). CDR3 bases: TGTGCCAGCAGTTCGAGCGTGGGGGGGCAAACGGGAAACGCCATATATTTT. It is translated as CASSSSVGGQTGNAIYF.

This clonotype came up many times. J is TRBJ2-7 and V is TRBV6-2 or TRBV6-3; tentative D call: TRBD1 (6 bases). The germline V gene has CDR1 MNHEY and CDR2 SVGEGT. With 6 bases removed from V and 0 bases from J, the gap between germline ends came to 12 bases. The CDR3 sequence is 14 residues long. The CDR3 region is CASSTTGFSYEQYF. The CDR3 DNA sequence: TGTGCCAGCAGCACCACAGGGTTCTCCTACGAGCAGTACTTC.

This clonotype occurred many times. The chain links TRBV5-1 to TRBJ2-5, with 7 bases fitting TRBD1. Germline V gives CDR1 SGHRS, CDR2 YFSETQ. This CDR3 is built from 14 residues. The J segment lost 5 bases and the V segment lost 3 bases, leaving 7 bases of the junction unmatched. The CDR3 region is CASSSRGRGETQYF. The CDR3 DNA reads TGCGCCAGCAGCTCAAGGGGGCGCGGGGAGACCCAGTACTTC.

This clonotype was seen ten or more times. J is TRBJ2-3 and V is TRBV7-2; D not certain. The CDR3 runs to 16 residues. The germline V gene has CDR1 SGHTA and CDR2 FQGNSA. The V and J ends lost 5 bases and 4 bases respectively, with 19 bases between them. CDR3 sequence reads: CASSDPVSLVADTQYF. Written as DNA, the CDR3 is TGTGCCAGCAGCGATCCGGTCTCGCTCGTCGCAGATACGCAGTATTTT.

This clonotype was detected ten times or more. The chain has TRBV20-1 and TRBJ2-7, with D uncertain. From germline, CDR1 is DFQATT and CDR2 SNEGSKA (reference sequence). The CDR3 is 13 residues long. V gave up 1 base and J gave up 3 bases, with 10 bases separating them. The CDR3 DNA sequence: TGCAGTGCTAGAGGTTTATTTGGCTACGAGCAGTACTTC. Its protein product is CSARGLFGYEQYF.

On this clonotype: One end of the junction varies from germline; a read error may be responsible. The chain employs TRBV3-1 and TRBJ2-5, with D unclear. This CDR3 contains 18 residues. Germline V CDR1 and CDR2: LGHDT, YNNKEL (reference sequence). As DNA, the CDR3 is TGTGCCAGCGGCCAAAGTCAGATTGGGCAGAAACTACAAGAGACCCAGTACTTC. Translated: CASGQSQIGQKLQETQYF.

CDR3 DNA: TGCGCCAGCAGCCAAGGGGCGAACTCGCACACTGAAGCTTTCTTT. Amino acids: CASSQGANSHTEAFF. This chain links TRBV4-1 with TRBJ1-1; D remains unclear. The CDR3 sequence is 15 residues long. Per germline, CDR1 MGHRA and CDR2 YSYEKL. Trimming left V 1 base short and J 3 bases short, with 12 bases between.

This clonotype was counted between two and nine times. The J gene is TRBJ1-2, the V gene TRBV12-3 or TRBV12-4; TRBD1 might be the D (5 bases). The CDR3 is 21 residues long. Trimming removed 0 bases from V and 4 bases from J, with 30 bases in between. The CDR3 DNA reads TGTGCCAGCAGTTTAGCGCTTGGGGGAGGTGCGACAGCATCCTTTTCCTATGGCTACACCTTC. Protein sequence: CASSLALGGGATASFSYGYTF.

As concerns this clonotype: A much larger clonotype is one base distant, so this may be a read error. The chain has TRBV12-3 or TRBV12-4 and TRBJ2-3; D might be TRBD1 or TRBD2, each matching 5 bases. Trimming pared 6 bases from V and 0 bases from J, leaving 16 bases between. CDR3 size: 16 residues. The CDR3 bases are TGTGCCAGCAGCACCGGGACCCGAATTAGCACAGATACGCAGTATTTT. Amino acids: CASSTGTRISTDTQYF.

This clonotype was counted ten times or more. The chain uses TRBV19 and TRBJ1-1, with a tentative D call TRBD1 (6 bases). The CDR3 has 14 amino acids. Germline CDR1 LNHDA, CDR2 SQIVND (reference sequence). The germline V and J ends were trimmed by 2 bases and 5 bases, with 12 bases remaining between them. The CDR3 DNA follows: TGTGCCAGTAGTATAATGGGGGGGCAAACTGAAGCTTTCTTT. It specifies CASSIMGGQTEAFF.

There are many counts of this clonotype. V and J are TRBV6-5 and TRBJ2-7; no definite D call. CDR1 is MNHEY and CDR2 is SVGAGI in the germline V gene. V lost 6 bases to trimming and J lost 0 bases, with 9 bases between them. The CDR3 is made up of 13 amino acids. The CDR3 here is CASRPSISYEQYF. The CDR3 DNA sequence: TGTGCCAGCAGGCCTTCGATCTCCTACGAGCAGTACTTC.

The chain links TRBV12-3 or TRBV12-4 to TRBJ1-5; D is unresolved. V lost 3 bases and J lost 6, with 12 bases in between. The CDR3 has 14 amino acids. This CDR3 is CASSFRFEGQPQHF. Written as DNA, the CDR3 is TGTGCCAGCAGTTTTAGGTTTGAGGGTCAGCCCCAGCATTTT.

As for this clonotype: A single base separates this from a much larger clone, so it may be a read error. CDR3 nucleotide sequence: TGCGCCAGCAGTGCGGGGGGGGCCGTAGATACGCGGTATTTT. Its translation is CASSAGGAVDTRYF. The chain has TRBV10-2 and TRBJ2-3; 8 bases line up with TRBD2. Germline V gene sequence: CDR1 WSHSY, CDR2 SAAADI. The CDR3 has 14 amino acids.

This clonotype was observed a few times. The chain employs TRBV27 and TRBJ2-1; maybe TRBD1 (6 bases). This CDR3 is built from 13 residues. V shed 5 bases and J shed 7 bases, with 12 bases lying between them. Per germline, CDR1 MNHEY and CDR2 SMNVEV (reference sequence). The CDR3 sequence: CASSPQTGNEQFF. In DNA, the CDR3 is TGTGCCAGCAGTCCCCAGACAGGTAATGAGCAGTTCTTC.